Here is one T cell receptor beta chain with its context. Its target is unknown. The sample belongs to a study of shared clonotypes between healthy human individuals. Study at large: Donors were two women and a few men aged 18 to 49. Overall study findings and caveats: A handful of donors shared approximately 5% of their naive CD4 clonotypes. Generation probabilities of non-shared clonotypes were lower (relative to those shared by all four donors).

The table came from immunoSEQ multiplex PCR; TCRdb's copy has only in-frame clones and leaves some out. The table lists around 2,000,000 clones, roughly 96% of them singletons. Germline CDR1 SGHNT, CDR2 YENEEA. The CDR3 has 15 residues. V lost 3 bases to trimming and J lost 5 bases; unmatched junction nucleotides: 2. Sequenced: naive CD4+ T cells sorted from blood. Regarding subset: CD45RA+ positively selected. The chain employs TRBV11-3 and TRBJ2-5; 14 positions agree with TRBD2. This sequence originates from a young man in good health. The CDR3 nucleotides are TGTGCCAGCAGCTTGACTAGCGGGGGGGCGGAGACCCAGTACTTC. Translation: CASSLTSGGAETQYF.